Following are 12 T cell receptor beta chains from one sample sequenced in a study of T cells in Graves' hyperthyroidism and ophthalmopathy. The CDR3 regions of TCR beta were amplified from RNA transcripts. With the HTBI primer set, the TCR CDR3 went through a first round of RT-PCR. A single record per CDR3 protein comes from TCRdb applying MiXCR to the multiplex PCR reads. Found here are a few hundred thousand distinct CDR3 sequences, 13% to 15% of them singletons; the top ten hold over 30%. Input material: blood. Receptors were obtained from a woman between 50 and 59 years old with Graves' hyperthyroidism that later progressed to Graves' ophthalmopathy.

This clonotype was recorded at least ten times. The V call is TRBV6-1, the J call TRBJ1-3, with D unresolved. Looked up from germline, CDR1 is MNHNS and CDR2 is SASEGT. The CDR3 consists of 15 residues. Trimming shortened V by 3 bases and J by 0 bases, and 9 bases separated the two germline ends. CDR3 sequence (DNA): TGTGCCAGCAGTGAGTTTTGGCTCTCTGGAAACACCATATATTTT. Encoded protein: CASSEFWLSGNTIYF.

The rearrangement joins TRBV7-6 to TRBJ2-7, with TRBD1 matching over 7 bases. CDR1 is SGHVS, CDR2 FNYEAQ, per germline. The CDR3 is made up of 17 amino acids. Trimming cost V 2 bases and J 0 bases; bases outside gene matches: 10. CDR3 in amino acids: CASSLYPRGRASYEQYF. In DNA form, the CDR3 reads TGTGCCAGCAGCTTATATCCCAGGGGGAGAGCCTCCTACGAGCAGTACTTC.

This clonotype was seen ten or more times. J is TRBJ1-1 and V is TRBV5-1; D is undetermined. Per the germline V gene, CDR1 is SGHRS and CDR2 is YFSETQ. V gave up 4 bases and J gave up 0 bases, with 7 bases separating them. The CDR3 totals 13 residues. The chain's CDR3 is CASSRSLNTEAFF. In DNA form, the CDR3 reads TGCGCCAGCAGCAGGTCTTTGAACACTGAAGCTTTCTTT.

This clonotype was seen at least ten times. The chain has TRBV2 and TRBJ1-4; D is unclear. V was clipped by 8 bases and J by 5 bases, with 6 bases between them. This CDR3 region has 11 residues. Germline CDR1 reads SNHLY; CDR2 reads FYNNEI. This CDR3 is CASHANEKLFF. The CDR3 nucleotides read TGTGCCAGCCATGCGAATGAAAAACTGTTTTTT.

This clonotype was seen at least ten times. This chain connects TRBV28 to TRBJ1-2; D gene ambiguous. This CDR3 region has 13 residues. V shed 1 base and J shed 2 bases, with 5 bases lying between them. Germline V gives CDR1 MDHEN, CDR2 SYDVKM. The CDR3 sequence: CASSLFGNYGYTF. CDR3 in DNA: TGTGCCAGCAGTTTATTCGGGAACTATGGCTACACCTTC.

This clonotype has at least ten counts. DNA for the CDR3: TGCAGCGTTGTGAGGCAGGGGAGCTACGAGCAGTACTTC. Its protein product is CSVVRQGSYEQYF. The chain employs TRBV29-1 and TRBJ2-7, with a tentative D call TRBD1 (6 bases). In germline, CDR1 is SQVTM, CDR2 ANQGSEA. The ends were cut back, 4 bases at V and 3 bases at J, with 13 bases in the middle. The CDR3 totals 13 residues.

This clonotype was counted ten times or more. V is TRBV28 and J is TRBJ1-5, with D tentatively TRBD1 (5 bases). CDR1 and CDR2 (germline): MDHEN, SYDVKM. This CDR3 spans 15 amino acids. V was pared by 1 base and J by 2 bases, with 9 bases between. The CDR3 region is CASSLFRDRNQPQHF. CDR3 sequence (DNA): TGTGCCAGCAGTTTATTCAGGGATCGCAATCAGCCCCAGCATTTT.

This clonotype was picked up a small number of times. Since a much larger clone is just one base distant, this may be a read error. V is TRBV9 and J is TRBJ2-1, with 7 positions matching TRBD2. The CDR3 spans 12 residues. Germline assignment: CDR1 SGDLS and CDR2 YYNGEE. V lost 3 bases, J lost 7 bases, and 1 base stayed unmatched. The CDR3 protein is CASSGGGNEQFF. The CDR3 nucleotides read TGTGCCAGCAGCGGGGGGGGGAATGAGCAGTTCTTC.

Notes on this clonotype: A much larger clone sits a single nucleotide away, making a read error possible. Here the CDR3 omits its conserved ending phenylalanine or tryptophan, so a read error is the likely source. The chain couples TRBV5-5 to TRBJ2-1; 8 bases are a match to TRBD1. The length of the CDR3 is 15 residues. Germline-derived CDR1 and CDR2 are SGHKS and YYEKEE (reference sequence). The V segment lost 2 bases and the J segment 3 bases; nucleotides outside the gene matches: 4. In DNA, the CDR3 is TGTGCCAGCAGCTTCCCCGGGACAGGCTACAATGAGCAGTTCTGC. Amino acids: CASSFPGTGYNEQFC.

This rearrangement joins TRBV19 to TRBJ1-5, with a tentative D call TRBD1 (5 bases). Trimming cost V 3 bases and J 9 bases, with 12 bases left between them. The germline V gene has CDR1 LNHDA and CDR2 SQIVND (reference sequence). There are 13 residues in the CDR3. The CDR3 DNA reads as TGTGCCAGTAGTATCGGGGGGAGTATGCCCCAGCATTTT. Translation gives CASSIGGSMPQHF.

This clonotype was seen many times. The chain joins TRBV20-1 to TRBJ1-1, with D perhaps matching TRBD1 (5 bases). Germline values: CDR1 DFQATT, CDR2 SNEGSKA (reference sequence). This CDR3 region has 12 residues. V lost 8 bases and J 3 bases, leaving 13 bases between the germline ends. The CDR3 nucleotides are TGCAGTCCCGGCCAGGGCGACACTGAAGCTTTCTTT. This translates into CSPGQGDTEAFF.

This clonotype occurred many times. The chain employs TRBV28 and TRBJ1-2, with D unclear. The V and J ends lost 7 bases and 1 base respectively, with 13 bases between them. The germline V gene has CDR1 MDHEN and CDR2 SYDVKM. CDR3 length equals 14 residues. The chain's CDR3 is CASTPAGINYGYTF. CDR3 bases: TGTGCCAGCACCCCGGCAGGTATTAACTATGGCTACACCTTC.